The rows below give T cell receptor beta chains drawn from one sample of a study of blood T cell repertoires in COVID-19. The method was immunoSEQ multiplex PCR; TCRdb's version includes in-frame clones alone and lacks a portion of them. The sample consists of about 69,000 clones, about four fifths of them appearing once. Sequencing used peripheral blood. The receptors originated from a human donor in a cohort sampled during active COVID-19. CDR3s leave out the opening cysteine and the closing phenylalanine or tryptophan. Each record gives: J gene, V gene, clone size, CDR3 protein. Size is omitted from some rows. Given values are once, few, many or a class for expanded clones.

>TRBJ2-7|TRBV28|NA
ASSFPTGSSYEQY
>TRBJ1-1|TRBV7-6|NA
ASSFQVPGGRMNTEAF
>TRBJ1-1|TRBV5-1|NA
ASSLRGSVAEAF
>TRBJ2-5|TRBV18|NA
ASSPSRRQGVRQETQY
>TRBJ1-5|TRBV28|NA
AWGGLYSNQPQH
>TRBJ1-2|TRBV5-1|NA
ASSLGTAGYGYT
>TRBJ2-7|TRBV5-1|NA
ASSQTGSGSGEQY
>TRBJ1-2|TRBV6-5|few
ASSERLTRGYT
>TRBJ2-5|TRBV5-4|once
ASSLGVLKETQY
>TRBJ2-4|TRBV11-2|NA
ASSSLARQGANIQY
>TRBJ1-5|TRBV28|NA
ASSLSTGPQPQH
>TRBJ2-5|TRBV11-2|NA
ASSESQETQY
>TRBJ2-2|TRBV19|NA
ASRDRGNAGELF
>TRBJ2-7|TRBV7-9|NA
ASSFGGGFREQY
>TRBJ1-2|TRBV29-1|few
SGGQPSTNYGYT
>TRBJ2-1|TRBV10-1|NA
ASSFQGSNEQF
>TRBJ2-3|TRBV7-9|NA
ASSLGLAVLTDTQY